This T cell receptor beta chain originates from a study of CD8 T cell repertoires and HIV-1 epitope variants (dated by TCRdb to the early 2020s). In terms of the full investigation: T cells were stimulated in separate culture wells with each of twenty-five peptides representing autologous and known Gag and Nef epitope variants. Control conditions included a CMV, EBV and flu peptide pool, the Ebola AY9 epitope as negative control, and a no-peptide well. A total of more than 70 T cell cultures were run, with each culture condition done in triplicate except for one peptide, which was done in duplicate. Using the EasySep Human T Cell Enrichment Kit, T cells were enriched and then co-cultured with an equal number of autologous T cell-negative cells acting as antigen-presenting cells. For around 10 days the cultures were kept in IMDM with gentamicin, and on days 3 and 7 half of the media was changed with IL-2, IL-7 and IL-15 added. Tested epitopes included three Gag epitope families and Nef HW9 and YT9. An aliquot of 1M T cells was saved as an uncultured baseline condition, separate from the 80 to 85 T cell cultures. The study at large found these results: About 5 clonotypes recognized the Nef KF9 family and one clonotype recognized the HW9 family, while no responses were seen to the TAALDMSHF plasma variant. Of the nine antigen-specific TCR beta clonotypes identified, over five appeared cross-reactive for autologous or known escape epitope variants. Only TCR beta chains were identified by the assay, and proliferation to antigen, not T cell function or cytokine profile, was indicated.

This clone was counted a few times. The specificity of this receptor is unknown. No qualities accompany the bases; no much larger clone lies one base away. The EasySep Human CD8+ T Cell Enrichment Kit was used on day 10 to isolate CD8+ T cells from every culture. Between the V and J ends, shortened by 2 bases and 8 bases respectively, the junction contains 16 bases. Measured from the cysteine to the phenylalanine, the CDR3 is 15 residues long. The DNA shown is the 45-base CDR3, in frame from base 1. CDR1 and CDR2, per the germline V gene, are MNHEY and SVGAGI. The immunoSEQ platform was used to sequence TCR beta CDR3 regions at survey depth. The QIAamp DNA micro kit was used to extract genomic DNA from every cultured and uncultured CD8+ T cell population. Regarding the original processing steps: Samples with under 5,000 productive reads were excluded, and this exclusion removed about 7% of the 75 HIV peptide-stimulated cultures. A MANAFEST web app trimmed sequences to CDR3 and removed nonproductive sequences, CDR3s under 5 amino acids, and those not starting C or ending F/W. Clonotypes were classified as antigen-specific only if expansion was observed in at least 2 of 3 replicates versus the no-peptide control at FDR 0.01, only within one epitope family. A frequency at least fivefold higher than in wells stimulated with peptides from other epitope families was additionally required for specific clonotypes. TCRdb stores this immuneACCESS table with in-frame sequences only. Part of the clones is absent; in the studies checked, under half of the shortfall reflects unresolved V genes, and no reason is known for the rest. That table is the source of V, J and clone size, and D and trimming were worked out from the DNA. In all, the sample holds about 2,600 clones, and roughly 70% of those were seen once. About 40% of the sample is in the top ten clones.

Sequences were obtained from cultured CD8+ T cells derived from PBMCs. The source of this sequence is a male donor with HIV. The rearranged segments are TRBV6-5 and TRBJ2-1, and perhaps TRBD1 as D gene, on 6 matching bases. The CDR3 protein is CASSYGGRGYDEQFF. The nucleotides read TGTGCCAGCAGTTACGGGGGCAGGGGTTATGATGAGCAGTTCTTC.